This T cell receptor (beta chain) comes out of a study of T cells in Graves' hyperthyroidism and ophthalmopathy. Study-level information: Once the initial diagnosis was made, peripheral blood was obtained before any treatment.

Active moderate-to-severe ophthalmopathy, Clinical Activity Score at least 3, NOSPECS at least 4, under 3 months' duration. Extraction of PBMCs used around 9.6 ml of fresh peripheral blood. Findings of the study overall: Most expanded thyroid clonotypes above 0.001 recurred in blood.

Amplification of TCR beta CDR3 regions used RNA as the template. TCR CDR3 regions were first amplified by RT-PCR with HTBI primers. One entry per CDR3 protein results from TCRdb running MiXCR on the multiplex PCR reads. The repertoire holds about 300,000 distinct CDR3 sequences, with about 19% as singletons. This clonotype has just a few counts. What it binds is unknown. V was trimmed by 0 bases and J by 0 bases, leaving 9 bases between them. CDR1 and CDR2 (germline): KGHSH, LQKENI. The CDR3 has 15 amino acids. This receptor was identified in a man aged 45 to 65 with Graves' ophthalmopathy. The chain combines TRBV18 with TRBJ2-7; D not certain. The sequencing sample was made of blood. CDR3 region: CASSPPSRSSYEQYF. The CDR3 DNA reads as TGTGCCAGCTCACCACCGAGCCGGAGCTCCTACGAGCAGTACTTC.